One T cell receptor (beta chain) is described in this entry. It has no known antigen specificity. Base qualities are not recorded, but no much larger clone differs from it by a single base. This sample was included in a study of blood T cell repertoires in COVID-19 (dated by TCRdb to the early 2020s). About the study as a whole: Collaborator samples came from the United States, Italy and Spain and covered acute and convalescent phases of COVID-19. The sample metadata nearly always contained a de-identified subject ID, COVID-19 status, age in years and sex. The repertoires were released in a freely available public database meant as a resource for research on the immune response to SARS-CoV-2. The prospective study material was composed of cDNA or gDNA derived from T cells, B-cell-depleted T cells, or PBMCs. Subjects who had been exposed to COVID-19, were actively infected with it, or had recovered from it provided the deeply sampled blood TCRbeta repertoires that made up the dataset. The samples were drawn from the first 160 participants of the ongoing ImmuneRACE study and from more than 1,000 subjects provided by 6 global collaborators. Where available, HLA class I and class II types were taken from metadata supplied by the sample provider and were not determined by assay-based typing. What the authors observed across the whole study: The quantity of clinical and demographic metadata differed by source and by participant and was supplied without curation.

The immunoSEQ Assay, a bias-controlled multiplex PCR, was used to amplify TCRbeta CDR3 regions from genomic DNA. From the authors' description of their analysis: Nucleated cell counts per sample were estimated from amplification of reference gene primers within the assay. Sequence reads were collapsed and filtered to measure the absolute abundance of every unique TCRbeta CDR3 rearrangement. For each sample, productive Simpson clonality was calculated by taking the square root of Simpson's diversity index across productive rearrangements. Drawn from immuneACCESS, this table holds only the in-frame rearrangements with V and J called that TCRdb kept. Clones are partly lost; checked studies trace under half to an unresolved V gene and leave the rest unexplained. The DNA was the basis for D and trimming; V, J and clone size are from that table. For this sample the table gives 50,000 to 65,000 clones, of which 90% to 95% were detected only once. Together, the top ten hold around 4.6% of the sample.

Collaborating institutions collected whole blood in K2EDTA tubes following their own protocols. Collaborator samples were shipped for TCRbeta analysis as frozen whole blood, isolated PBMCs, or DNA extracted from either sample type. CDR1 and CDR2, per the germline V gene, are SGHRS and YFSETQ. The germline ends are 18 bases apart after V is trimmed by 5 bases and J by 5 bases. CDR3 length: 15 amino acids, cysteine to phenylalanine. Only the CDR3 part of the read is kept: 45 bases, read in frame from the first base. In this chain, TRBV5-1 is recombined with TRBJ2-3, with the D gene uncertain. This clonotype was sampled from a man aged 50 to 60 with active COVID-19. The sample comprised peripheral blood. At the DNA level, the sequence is TGCGCCAGCAGGTCCGGGTCAAATTACGTAGATACGCAGTATTTT. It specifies CASRSGSNYVDTQYF. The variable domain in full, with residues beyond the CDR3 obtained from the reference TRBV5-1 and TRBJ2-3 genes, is KAGVTQTPRYLIKTRGQQVTLSCSPISGHRSVSWYQQTPGQGLQFLFEYFSETQRNKGNFPGRFSGRQFSNSRSEMNVSTLELGDSALYLCASRSGSNYVDTQYFGPGTRLTVL.